This T cell receptor beta chain was retrieved from a study of blood T cells in healthy people across ages. Remarks on this clonotype: Its antigen remains unknown.

The V and J ends lost 8 bases and 2 bases, in that order; junction bases with no gene match: 13. The CDR3 runs 16 residues. CDR1 and CDR2 from the germline V gene are MNHEY and SMNVEV (reference sequence). Study-wide results and limits: The recorded TCR beta diversity per million T cells decreased in a roughly linear manner with age.

Combining a sample-barcoded 5' primer with a J-beta primer mix, a second PCR ran for roughly 7 to 11 cycles. MiXCR, run by TCRdb on the 5' RACE reads, gives a single entry per CDR3 protein. The table lists 1.8 million or so distinct CDR3 sequences, about two fifths of them singletons. The sequencing sample was made of blood. This clonotype was obtained from a human donor in good health. The chain recombines TRBV27 with TRBJ2-3; TRBD1 matches 7 bases. CDR3 protein: CASGARTDRDTDTQYF. The CDR3 coding sequence is TGTGCCAGCGGTGCCAGAACTGACAGGGACACAGATACGCAGTATTTT.